The 18 T cell receptor beta chains below were found in one sample sequenced in a study of cytomegalovirus exposure and HLA in healthy donors. 60 Vbeta and 13 Jbeta primers were used in PCR. Clones were sequenced by immunoSEQ multiplex PCR, and TCRdb holds only the in-frame ones, with some missing. Seen here are around 210,000 clones, 80% to 85% observed once, and the top ten hold about 2.5%. Source material: PBMCs. Receptor source: a woman in her thirties or forties in good health and CMV-seronegative.

On this clone: At one end, the junction sequence differs from germline, possibly due to a read error. The chain employs TRBV7-9 and TRBJ1-1; 7 nucleotides align to TRBD1. Germline V gives CDR1 SEHNR, CDR2 FQNEAQ (reference sequence). The CDR3 spans 15 residues. The CDR3: CSSLPDRVGNTEAFF. In DNA, the CDR3 is TGTTCCAGTCTTCCCGACAGGGTAGGGAACACTGAAGCTTTCTTT. Full variable domain (missing parts from reference TRBV7-9 and TRBJ1-1): DTGVSQNPRHKITKRGQNVTFRCDPISEHNRLYWYRQTLGQGPEFLTYFQNEAQLEKSRLLSDRFSAERPKGSFSTLEIQRTEQGDSAMYLCSSLPDRVGNTEAFFGQGTRLTVV.

The V call is TRBV11-2, the J call TRBJ2-5; 15 bases line up with TRBD2. The CDR3 is 17 residues long. Germline values: CDR1 SGHAT, CDR2 FQNNGV. The trim removed 4 bases at V and 5 bases at J, leaving 8 bases unmatched. The CDR3 protein is CASSWGLAGGAGETQYF. The CDR3 region has the DNA TGTGCCAGCAGCTGGGGACTAGCGGGAGGTGCGGGGGAGACCCAGTACTTC.

This CDR3 reads CASSQEVPAVHYEQYF. For the CDR3, the DNA is TGCGCCAGCAGCCAAGAGGTGCCAGCGGTCCACTACGAGCAGTACTTC. The chain uses TRBV4-1 and TRBJ2-7, with D perhaps TRBD2 (5 bases). Germline assignment: CDR1 MGHRA and CDR2 YSYEKL. This CDR3 contains 16 residues. The germline V and J ends were trimmed by 0 bases and 3 bases, with 15 bases remaining between them.

The genes are TRBV19 and TRBJ1-5; 7 nucleotides align to TRBD1. J lost 7 bases, V lost 4 bases, and 13 bases had no gene match. CDR1 LNHDA and CDR2 SQIVND come from the germline V gene (reference sequence). The CDR3 has 16 residues. CDR3 sequence (DNA): TGTGCCAGTAGTAGACTTACAGGGGCGGGAAAGCAGCCCCAGCATTTT. Translated, it gives CASSRLTGAGKQPQHF. The full variable domain, in which reference TRBV19 and TRBJ1-5 provide the parts outside the CDR3, is DGGITQSPKYLFRKEGQNVTLSCEQNLNHDAMYWYRQDPGQGLRLIYYSQIVNDFQKGDIAEGYSVSREKKESFPLTVTSAQKNPTAFYLCASSRLTGAGKQPQHFGDGTRLSIL.

The gene calls are TRBV29-1 and TRBJ1-1; D is perhaps TRBD1 (6 bases). V lost 7 bases and J 0 bases, leaving 9 bases between the germline ends. CDR3 size: 12 residues. The germline V gene encodes CDR1 SQVTM and CDR2 ANQGSEA. CDR3 bases: TGCAGCGCAGGGACACTGAACACTGAAGCTTTCTTT. As protein: CSAGTLNTEAFF.

This chain uses TRBV10-3 with TRBJ2-1, with TRBD2 matching 13 bases. Germline CDR1 and CDR2: ENHRY and SYGVKD. Trimming at V came to 6 bases and at J to 0 bases, leaving 11 bases not matched to a gene. The CDR3 covers 19 residues. The DNA of the CDR3 is TGTGCCATCAGAGCCGGGACTAGCGGGATTTCGAGCTCCTACAATGAGCAGTTCTTC. It yields the protein CAIRAGTSGISSSYNEQFF.

The CDR3 here is CASSQAGYSRGEQFF. CDR3 nucleotides: TGCGCCAGCAGCCAAGCGGGCTACAGCAGGGGTGAGCAGTTCTTC. The J gene is TRBJ2-1, the V gene TRBV4-1; a possible D gene is TRBD1 (6 bases). The V gene's germline CDR1 is MGHRA and CDR2 YSYEKL. Between the trimmed V and J ends, which lost 1 base and 9 bases, there was a span of 16 bases. The CDR3 length is 15 residues.

The table lists this clone with a count of one. The gene calls are TRBV18 and TRBJ1-3; D not certain. CDR1 is KGHSH and CDR2 is LQKENI in the germline V gene. With 3 bases removed from V and 2 bases from J, the gap between germline ends came to 8 bases. The CDR3 runs 14 residues. The CDR3 is CASSPGLTGNTIYF. The CDR3 DNA is TGTGCCAGCTCACCTGGGCTGACTGGAAACACCATATATTTT.

This clone appeared a single time. The chain carries TRBV5-1 and TRBJ2-7; TRBD2 aligns across 16 bases. This CDR3 comprises 16 residues. V gave up 4 bases and J gave up 6 bases; unmatched junction bases: 7. The germline V gene encodes CDR1 SGHRS and CDR2 YFSETQ. The CDR3 DNA sequence: TGCGCCAGCAGCATTGGGACTAGCGGGAGGGCCAGCGAGCAGTACTTC. Protein: CASSIGTSGRASEQYF.

The rearrangement uses TRBV29-1 and TRBJ2-1, with TRBD2 as a possible D gene (7 bases). Trimming cost V 7 bases and J 2 bases, with 18 bases left between them. Germline CDR1 and CDR2: SQVTM and ANQGSEA. The CDR3 sequence is 15 residues long. This CDR3 is CSGEGGVIPYNEQFF. The CDR3 coding sequence is TGCAGCGGCGAGGGGGGGGTTATTCCCTACAATGAGCAGTTCTTC.

The chain recombines TRBV7-9 with TRBJ1-1; possibly TRBD1 for D (6 bases). Trimming took 4 bases from V and 1 from J, leaving 19 bases between them. CDR3 size: 17 residues. The V gene's germline CDR1 is SEHNR and CDR2 FQNEAQ (reference sequence). The CDR3 coding sequence is TGTGCCAGCAGCTCTCCAGGGGCGGGGGCGGGGAACACTGAAGCTTTCTTT. Amino acids: CASSSPGAGAGNTEAFF. The full variable domain, in which reference TRBV7-9 and TRBJ1-1 provide the parts outside the CDR3, is DTGVSQNPRHKITKRGQNVTFRCDPISEHNRLYWYRQTLGQGPEFLTYFQNEAQLEKSRLLSDRFSAERPKGSFSTLEIQRTEQGDSAMYLCASSSPGAGAGNTEAFFGQGTRLTVV.

V and J are TRBV4-1 and TRBJ2-5; maybe TRBD1 (5 bases). This CDR3 spans 15 amino acids. The germline gives CDR1 MGHRA, CDR2 YSYEKL. The germline V and J ends were trimmed by 0 bases and 2 bases, with 10 bases remaining between them. CDR3 sequence: CASSQDQGFQETQYF. Here the CDR3 DNA reads TGCGCCAGCAGCCAAGATCAGGGTTTTCAAGAGACCCAGTACTTC.

This chain links TRBV28 with TRBJ1-4; D perhaps matches TRBD1 (6 bases). Between the trimmed V and J ends, which lost 1 base and 7 bases, there was a span of 13 bases. Germline lookup yields CDR1 MDHEN and CDR2 SYDVKM. There are 15 residues in the CDR3. CDR3 protein: CASSLYGTKFEKLFF. The CDR3 region has the DNA TGTGCCAGCAGTTTATACGGGACAAAGTTTGAAAAACTGTTTTTT.

V gene TRBV5-1 combines with J gene TRBJ2-5; 12 bases fit TRBD2. The DNA end favors TRBJ2-7, so the J call may be wrong. From germline, CDR1 is SGHRS and CDR2 YFSETQ. The CDR3 sequence is 13 residues long. In nucleotides, the CDR3 is TGCGCCAGCCAACTAGCGGGAGGAGGCGAGCAGTACTTC. This translates into CASQLAGGGEQYF.

The rearrangement links TRBV30 to TRBJ2-4, with 7 nucleotides matching TRBD1. V dropped 6 bases and J dropped 2; count of bases not matched to a gene: 7. Germline V gene lookup returns CDR1 GTSNPN and CDR2 SVGIG (reference sequence). The CDR3 runs to 14 residues. In nucleotides, the CDR3 is TGTGCCTGCACCGTACAGGGGACCAAAAACATTCAGTACTTC. It is translated as CACTVQGTKNIQYF.

The count of this clone is one. The V call is TRBV19, the J call TRBJ2-1; 7 bases are a match to TRBD2. In germline, CDR1 is LNHDA, CDR2 SQIVND (reference sequence). V shed 1 base and J 8 bases; nucleotides not matched to a gene: 2. The CDR3 has 13 residues. DNA for the CDR3: TGTGCCAGTAGTATAGTCGCGGGGGATGAGCAGTTCTTC. This sequence encodes CASSIVAGDEQFF.

Only a few counts were recorded for this clone. The chain recombines TRBV12-5 with TRBJ2-4, with D perhaps TRBD2 (7 bases). This CDR3 is built from 18 residues. V was shortened by 5 bases and J by 3 bases, with 23 bases between the two germline ends. Germline V gene lookup returns CDR1 LGHNT and CDR2 FRNRAP. The DNA for the CDR3 is TGTGCTAGTGGTCTCCCGGAGGGGGGGATTAGGGTCAAAAACATTCAGTACTTC. Protein product: CASGLPEGGIRVKNIQYF.

This chain connects TRBV18 to TRBJ1-3; perhaps TRBD1 as D (5 bases). The CDR3 contains 14 residues. Trimming left V 3 bases short and J 2 bases short, with 8 bases between. The germline gives CDR1 KGHSH, CDR2 LQKENI. CDR3 in amino acids: CASSPQGTGNTIYF. CDR3 coding DNA: TGTGCCAGCTCACCCCAGGGAACTGGAAACACCATATATTTT.